Detailed here is one T cell receptor beta chain. Antigen specificity is unknown. There are 15 residues in the CDR3. Germline V gene sequence: CDR1 MGHRA, CDR2 YSYEKL. V lost 2 bases and J lost 4; bases outside the gene matches: 5. The data derive from a study of shared clonotypes between healthy human individuals. Execution of the assay was at deep level. Assay used: immunoSEQ multiplex PCR; TCRdb lists only in-frame clones, some missing. The repertoire holds under 1,900,000 clones, approximately 98.5% seen once, with about 0.34% in the top ten. Whole-study results and caveats: Estimated clonotype richness was generally higher in naive than memory subsets. The sharing of roughly 5% of naive CD4 clonotypes was seen across several donors.

The chain has TRBV4-1 and TRBJ2-7; TRBD1 agrees at 10 bases. Specimen: naive CD4+ T cells sorted from blood. As to subset: CD45RA+ positively selected. The TCR sequence derives from a man aged 30 to 45 in good health. DNA for the CDR3: TGCGCCAGCAGCCAACCGGACAGGGGGAGGTACGAGCAGTACTTC. It specifies CASSQPDRGRYEQYF.